This T cell receptor (beta chain) was sequenced in a study of blood T cells in healthy people across ages (dated by TCRdb to between 2015 and 2016). Context from the whole study: Template switching captured roughly one uniquely barcoded TCR beta cDNA molecule per two T cells in model experiments. Four age groups were formed from the donors: young (average approximately 17 years), middle-aged (just under 40), aged (around 68) and long-lived (82). Two additional independent replicas of 1 million unique cDNA reads from the same blood draw were analyzed for two donors (one aged 18 to 29 and one aged 80 or older). To avoid experimental bias, donors of different ages were spread randomly across the sequencing lanes. Age-related changes in TCR beta repertoire diversity were measured in the study by deep sequencing normalized with unique cDNA molecular identifiers. Results and caveats for the whole study, not just this receptor: Estimates of total diversity from one million sequenced T cells were regarded as lower bounds and underestimates. The percentage of naive T cells measured by flow cytometry correlated strongly with observed TCR beta diversity. Compared with the aged group, more naive CD4+ T cells, fewer expanded clones and increased TCR diversity were shown by the long-lived group, suggesting age selection. As age increased, observed TCR beta diversity per million T cells dropped in a roughly linear way, and a significant reduction was already evident by age around 41. Bulk unsorted PBMC profiling prevented conclusive comparison of naive and antigen-experienced compartments. The CMV infection status of donors was not known, potentially confounding age-related changes in expanded clonotypes.

Worth noting for this clonotype: Its recognized antigen is unknown. Within one base of it there is no much larger clone, and no base qualities were kept.

Donors were a few dozen systemically healthy Caucasian individuals from Russia aged 6 to 90 years. Each donor gave around 9 milliliters of peripheral blood, collected into EDTA-treated Vacutainer tubes. PBMCs were isolated by Ficoll-Paque density-gradient centrifugation, with at least 7 million obtained per sample. Total RNA, at least 5 micrograms per sample, was extracted from PBMCs with Trizol reagent. For every donor, an aliquot of PBMCs went through flow cytometry to measure the percentages of naive CD45RAhigh/CD27high T cells. The trim is 3 bases for V and 1 base for J, with a gap of 15 bases between the germline ends. Its CDR3 holds 15 amino acids, cysteine through phenylalanine. The CDR3 DNA has 45 bases and is translated from base 1. The germline V gene gives CDR1 as SQVTM and CDR2 as ANQGSEA. Library prep was done by 5' RACE. The sample was run on an Illumina HiSeq 2500. A second PCR of roughly 7 to 11 cycles was performed with a sample-barcoded 5' primer and a J-beta primer mix. Each TCR beta cDNA molecule received a unique molecular identifier from a template-switch 5' adaptor carrying 12 random nucleotides. Each sample yielded at least 2.5 million CDR3-containing paired-end reads. The Mint cDNA synthesis kit, primed by a TRBC-specific oligonucleotide, was used to synthesize first-strand cDNA from all RNA. All cDNA was treated with uracil-DNA glycosylase and then went through a first 18-cycle PCR with the universal primers M1SS and BC2_uni_R. The paper's processing steps were these. For normalization, 1 million high-quality reads, each with a distinct molecular identifier, were randomly selected from each sample. Instead of being binned into consensus sequences, reads with shared molecular identifiers were discarded. MiTCR, run with a Q25 quality threshold and the strictest error-elimination algorithm, handled CDR3 identification, clonotype clustering and error correction. A nonparametric unseen species model with Euler transformation was used to estimate a lower bound on total TCR beta diversity. TCRdb cleaned the public reads at Q25 with fastp, built clones with MiXCR and kept in-frame beta chains. Rows are combined by CDR3 protein, so each entry shows the most common genes and DNA. The V and J calls were not made by the authors but by TCRdb's processing. This sample holds over a million distinct CDR3 sequences; roughly 43% were observed only once. Less than 5% of the sample comes from the top ten.

Rearrangement joined TRBV29-1 to TRBJ1-1, with the D segment identity uncertain. The TCR originated in a woman aged 18-29 years in good health. Sequenced: blood. The sequenced DNA is TGCAGCGTTGATGTCGCGGGCCTGAAGAACACTGAAGCTTTCTTT. Its translation reads: CSVDVAGLKNTEAFF.